A selection of T cell receptor beta chains follows, all from one sample in a study of blood T cell repertoires in COVID-19. TCRdb keeps only in-frame clones here, not all; method: immunoSEQ multiplex PCR. The sample consists of approximately 130,000 clones, 85% to 90% of them appearing once. Source material: peripheral blood. Every receptor here comes from a human donor in a cohort sampled during active COVID-19. The CDR3 runs from the conserved cysteine through the conserved F or W.

CASSQEGSPYNEQFF | TRBV3-1/TRBV3-2
CASSLGGILRDGYTF | TRBV7-2
CASSRRGGGAPDTQYF | TRBV5-1
CAISDPTGQGRETQYF | TRBV10-3
CASSLDQGTQAFF | TRBV11-2
CASSRQGLTQETQYF | TRBV19
CASSFRQGRVNTEAFF | TRBV7-9
CASSPGLAGLLWSTDTQYF | TRBV9
CASDRVPHTGELFF | TRBV18
CASSPRVTQGFLNTEAFF | TRBV18
CASSQSTGLAEGASTDTQYF | TRBV4-3
CAWRGVSYEQYF | TRBV30
CASSLDRPDQPQHF | TRBV6-5
CASSVASGETQYF | TRBV2
CAWTGGPEAFF | TRBV30
CASRNPGDTEAFF | TRBV11-3
CAWSVNSGPNYGYTF | TRBV30
CASSLVFRGHDRNTEAFF | TRBV7-2
CASSSDNSGNTIYF | TRBV19
CASSGLITSGITDEQFF | TRBV6-2/TRBV6-3
CASSLVLRGAIYEQYF | TRBV11-2
CASSLVGVDTIYF | TRBV5-4
CASSSDMNTGELFF | TRBV27
CASSLGQGTDTQYF | TRBV11-2